The sequence of this TCR beta chain was determined in a study of T cell responses to AZD1222 COVID-19 vaccine. General study points: The donors showed a predominance of white British ancestry and of females, with possible underestimation of clonal diversity. Baseline seropositivity characterized only a handful of AZD1222 recipients.

This CDR3 contains 14 residues. CDR1 is SGHRS and CDR2 is YFSETQ in the germline V gene. V dropped 2 bases and J dropped 3; count of bases not matched to a gene: 5. This clone has a single count. Its antigen is still unknown. Generated by immunoSEQ multiplex PCR, the TCRdb table keeps only in-frame clones and is missing some. The sample holds fewer than 50,000 clones; 80% are singletons and the top ten take about 3.6%. Here the sequenced sample was peripheral blood, taken on day 0 of AZD1222 vaccination. The chain is built from TRBV5-1 and TRBJ2-7; TRBD1 agrees at 7 bases. The receptor was derived from an adult in good health. CDR3 coding DNA: TGCGCCAGCAGCTTCAACCGGGACAGCTACGAGCAGTACTTC. Residues: CASSFNRDSYEQYF.